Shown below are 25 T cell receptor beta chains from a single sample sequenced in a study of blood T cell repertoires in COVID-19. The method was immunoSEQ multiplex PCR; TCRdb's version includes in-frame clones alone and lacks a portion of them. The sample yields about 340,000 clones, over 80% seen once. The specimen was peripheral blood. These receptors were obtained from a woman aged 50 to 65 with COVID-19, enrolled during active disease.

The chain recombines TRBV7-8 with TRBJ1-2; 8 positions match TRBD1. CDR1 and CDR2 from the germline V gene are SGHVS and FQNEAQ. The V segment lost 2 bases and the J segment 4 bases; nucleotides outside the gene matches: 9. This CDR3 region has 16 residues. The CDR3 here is CASSLRLGQALYGYTF. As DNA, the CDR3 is TGTGCCAGCAGCTTAAGGTTGGGACAGGCCCTCTATGGCTACACCTTC. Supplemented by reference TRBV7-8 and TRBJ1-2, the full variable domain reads GAGVSQSPRYKVAKRGQDVALRCDPISGHVSLFWYQQALGQGPEFLTYFQNEAQLDKSGLPSDRFFAERPEGSVSTLKIQRTQQEDSAVYLCASSLRLGQALYGYTFGSGTRLTVV.

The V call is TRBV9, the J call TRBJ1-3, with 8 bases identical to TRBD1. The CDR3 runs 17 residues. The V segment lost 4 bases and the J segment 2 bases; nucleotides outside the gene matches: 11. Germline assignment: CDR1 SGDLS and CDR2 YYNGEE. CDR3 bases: TGTGCCAGCAGCCCGCGCCACGACAGGGGAGCTGGAAACACCATATATTTT. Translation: CASSPRHDRGAGNTIYF.

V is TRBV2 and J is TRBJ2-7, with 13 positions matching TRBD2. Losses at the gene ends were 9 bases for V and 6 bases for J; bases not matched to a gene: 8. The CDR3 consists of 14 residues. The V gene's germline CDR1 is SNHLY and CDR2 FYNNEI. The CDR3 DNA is TGTGCCAGGAAGGGACTAGCGGGGCCTGGCGAGCAGTACTTC. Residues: CARKGLAGPGEQYF.

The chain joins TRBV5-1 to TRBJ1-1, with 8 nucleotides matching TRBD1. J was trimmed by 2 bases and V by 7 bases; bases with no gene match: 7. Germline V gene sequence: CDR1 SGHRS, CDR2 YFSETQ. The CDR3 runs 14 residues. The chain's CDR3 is CASGTDRANTEAFF. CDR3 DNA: TGCGCCAGCGGAACGGACAGGGCCAACACTGAAGCTTTCTTT.

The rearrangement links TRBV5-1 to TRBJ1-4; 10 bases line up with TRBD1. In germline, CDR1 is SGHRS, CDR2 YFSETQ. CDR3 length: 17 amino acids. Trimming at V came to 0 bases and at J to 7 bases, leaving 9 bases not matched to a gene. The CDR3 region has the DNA TGCGCCAGCAGCTTGGATGTACCCGGGACAGGGGCTGAAAAACTGTTTTTT. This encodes CASSLDVPGTGAEKLFF.

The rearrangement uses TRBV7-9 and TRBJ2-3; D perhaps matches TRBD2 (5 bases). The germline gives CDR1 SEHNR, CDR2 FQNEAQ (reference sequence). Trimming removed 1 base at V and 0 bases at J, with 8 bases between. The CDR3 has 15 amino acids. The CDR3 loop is CASSLVQRSTDTQYF. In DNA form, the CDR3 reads TGTGCCAGCAGCTTAGTACAGCGGAGCACAGATACGCAGTATTTT.

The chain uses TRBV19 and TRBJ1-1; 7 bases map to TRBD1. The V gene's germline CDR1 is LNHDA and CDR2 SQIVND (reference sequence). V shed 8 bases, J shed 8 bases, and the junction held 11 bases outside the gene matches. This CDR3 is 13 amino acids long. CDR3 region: CASHRGRVMEAFF. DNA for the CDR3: TGTGCCAGTCACAGGGGAAGGGTTATGGAAGCTTTCTTT.

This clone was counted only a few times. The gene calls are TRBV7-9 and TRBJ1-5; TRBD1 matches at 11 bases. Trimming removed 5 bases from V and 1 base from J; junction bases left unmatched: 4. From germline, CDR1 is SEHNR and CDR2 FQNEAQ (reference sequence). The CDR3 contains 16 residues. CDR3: CASSQGTGGSNQPQHF. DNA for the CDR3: TGTGCCAGCAGCCAGGGGACAGGGGGGAGCAATCAGCCCCAGCATTTT.

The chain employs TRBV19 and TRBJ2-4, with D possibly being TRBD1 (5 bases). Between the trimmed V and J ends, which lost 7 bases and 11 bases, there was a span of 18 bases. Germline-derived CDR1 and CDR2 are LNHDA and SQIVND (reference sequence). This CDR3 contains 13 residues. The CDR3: CASIDSSQALQYF. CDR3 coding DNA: TGTGCCAGTATCGACAGCAGCCAGGCGCTTCAGTACTTC. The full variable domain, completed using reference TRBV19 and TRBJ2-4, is DGGITQSPKYLFRKEGQNVTLSCEQNLNHDAMYWYRQDPGQGLRLIYYSQIVNDFQKGDIAEGYSVSREKKESFPLTVTSAQKNPTAFYLCASIDSSQALQYFGAGTRLSVL.

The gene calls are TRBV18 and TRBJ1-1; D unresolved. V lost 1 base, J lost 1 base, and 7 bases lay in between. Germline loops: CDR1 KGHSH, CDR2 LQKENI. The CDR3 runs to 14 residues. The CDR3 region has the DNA TGTGCCAGCTCACCACACCGAGCGAACACTGAAGCTTTCTTT. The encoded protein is CASSPHRANTEAFF.

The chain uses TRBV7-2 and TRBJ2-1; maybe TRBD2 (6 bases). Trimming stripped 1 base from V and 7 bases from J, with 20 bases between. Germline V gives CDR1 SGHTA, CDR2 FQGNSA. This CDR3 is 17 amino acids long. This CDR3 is CASSLVSGGTGGNEQFF. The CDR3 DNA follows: TGTGCCAGCAGCTTAGTATCCGGAGGCACCGGGGGTAATGAGCAGTTCTTC.

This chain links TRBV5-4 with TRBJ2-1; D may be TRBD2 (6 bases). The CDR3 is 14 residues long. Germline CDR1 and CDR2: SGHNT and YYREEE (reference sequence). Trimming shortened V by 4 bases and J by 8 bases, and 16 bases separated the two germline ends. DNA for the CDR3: TGTGCCAGCAGCGCAGGGACTTCACCCCATGAGCAGTTCTTC. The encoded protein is CASSAGTSPHEQFF.

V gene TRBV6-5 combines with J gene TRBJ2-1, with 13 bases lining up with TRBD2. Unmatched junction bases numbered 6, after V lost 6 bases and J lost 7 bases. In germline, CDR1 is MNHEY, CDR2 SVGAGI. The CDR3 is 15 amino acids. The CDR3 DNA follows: TGTGCCAGCAGACGACTAGCGGGAGGTATAAATGAGCAGTTCTTC. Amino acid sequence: CASRRLAGGINEQFF.

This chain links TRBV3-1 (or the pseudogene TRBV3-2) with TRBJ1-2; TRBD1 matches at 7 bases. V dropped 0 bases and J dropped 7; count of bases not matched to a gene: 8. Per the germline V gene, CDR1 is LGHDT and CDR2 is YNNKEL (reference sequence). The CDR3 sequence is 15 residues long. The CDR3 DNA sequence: TGTGCCAGCAGCCAAGAACGCAGGGGGGAGGCTGGCTACACCTTC. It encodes CASSQERRGEAGYTF.

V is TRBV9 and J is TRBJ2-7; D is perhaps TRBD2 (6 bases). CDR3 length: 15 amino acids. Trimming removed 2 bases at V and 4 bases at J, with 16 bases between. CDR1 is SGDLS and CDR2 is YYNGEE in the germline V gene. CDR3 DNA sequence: TGTGCCAGCAGCGTTAATACAGGACTACTTTACGAGCAGTACTTC. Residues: CASSVNTGLLYEQYF.

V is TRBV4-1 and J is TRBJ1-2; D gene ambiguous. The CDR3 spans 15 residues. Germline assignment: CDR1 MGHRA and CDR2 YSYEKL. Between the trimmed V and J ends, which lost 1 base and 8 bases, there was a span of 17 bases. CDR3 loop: CASSQAGWADVGYTF. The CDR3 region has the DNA TGCGCCAGCAGCCAAGCAGGATGGGCCGATGTCGGCTACACCTTC.

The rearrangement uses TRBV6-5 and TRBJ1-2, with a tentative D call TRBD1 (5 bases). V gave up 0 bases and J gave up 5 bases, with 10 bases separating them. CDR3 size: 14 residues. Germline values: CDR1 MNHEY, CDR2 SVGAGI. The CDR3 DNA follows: TGTGCCAGCAGTTACTCGAGAAGGACATATGGCTACACCTTC. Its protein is CASSYSRRTYGYTF.

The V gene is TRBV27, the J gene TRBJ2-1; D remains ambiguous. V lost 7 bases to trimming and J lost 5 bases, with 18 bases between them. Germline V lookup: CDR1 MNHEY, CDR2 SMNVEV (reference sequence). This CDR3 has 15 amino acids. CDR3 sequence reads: CASNLLAASDNEQFF. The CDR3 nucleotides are TGTGCCAGCAACCTCCTGGCGGCCAGCGACAATGAGCAGTTCTTC.

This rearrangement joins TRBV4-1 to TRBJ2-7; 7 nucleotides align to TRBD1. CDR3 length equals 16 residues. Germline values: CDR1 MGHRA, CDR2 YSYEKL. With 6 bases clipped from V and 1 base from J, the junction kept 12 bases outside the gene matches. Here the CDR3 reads CASSYRYRDSSYEQYF. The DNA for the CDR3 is TGCGCCAGCAGTTATAGATACCGGGACAGTTCCTACGAGCAGTACTTC.

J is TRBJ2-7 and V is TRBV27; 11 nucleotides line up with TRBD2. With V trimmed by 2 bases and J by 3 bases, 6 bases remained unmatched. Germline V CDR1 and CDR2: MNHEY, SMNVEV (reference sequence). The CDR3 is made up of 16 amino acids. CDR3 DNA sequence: TGTGCCAGCAGTTTACCTTTAGCGGGAGGGCTCTACGAGCAGTACTTC. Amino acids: CASSLPLAGGLYEQYF.

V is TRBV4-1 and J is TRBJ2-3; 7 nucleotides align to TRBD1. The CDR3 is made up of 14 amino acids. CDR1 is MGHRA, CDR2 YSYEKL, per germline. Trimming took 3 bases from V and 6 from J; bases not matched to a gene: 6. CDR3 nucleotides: TGCGCCAGCAGCCACAGACAGGGTTTGGATACGCAGTATTTT. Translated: CASSHRQGLDTQYF.

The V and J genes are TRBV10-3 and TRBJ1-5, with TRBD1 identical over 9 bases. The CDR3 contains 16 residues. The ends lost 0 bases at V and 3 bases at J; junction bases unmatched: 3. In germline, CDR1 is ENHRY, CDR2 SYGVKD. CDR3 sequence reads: CAISESNRGLNQPQHF. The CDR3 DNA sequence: TGTGCCATCAGTGAGTCGAACAGGGGGCTCAATCAGCCCCAGCATTTT.

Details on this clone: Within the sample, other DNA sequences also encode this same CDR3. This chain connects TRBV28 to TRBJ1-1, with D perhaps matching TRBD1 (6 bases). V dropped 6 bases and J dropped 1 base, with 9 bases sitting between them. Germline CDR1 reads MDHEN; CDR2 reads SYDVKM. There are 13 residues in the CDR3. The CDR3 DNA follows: TGTGCCAGCAGAGGGACACCGAACACTGAAGCTTTCTTT. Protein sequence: CASRGTPNTEAFF.

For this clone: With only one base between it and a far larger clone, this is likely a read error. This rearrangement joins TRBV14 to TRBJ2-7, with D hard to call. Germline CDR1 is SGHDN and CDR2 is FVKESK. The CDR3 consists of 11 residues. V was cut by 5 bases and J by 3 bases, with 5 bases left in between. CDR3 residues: CASSVLYEQYF. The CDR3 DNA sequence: TGTGCCAGCAGCGTACTCTACGAGCAGTACTTC.

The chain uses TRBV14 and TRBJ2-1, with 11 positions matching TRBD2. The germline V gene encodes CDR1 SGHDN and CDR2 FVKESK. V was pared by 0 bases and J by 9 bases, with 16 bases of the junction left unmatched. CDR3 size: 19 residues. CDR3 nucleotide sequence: TGTGCCAGCAGCCAAGACCAAGACTTGACTAGCGGGATCATGGGTGAGCAGTTCTTC. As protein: CASSQDQDLTSGIMGEQFF.